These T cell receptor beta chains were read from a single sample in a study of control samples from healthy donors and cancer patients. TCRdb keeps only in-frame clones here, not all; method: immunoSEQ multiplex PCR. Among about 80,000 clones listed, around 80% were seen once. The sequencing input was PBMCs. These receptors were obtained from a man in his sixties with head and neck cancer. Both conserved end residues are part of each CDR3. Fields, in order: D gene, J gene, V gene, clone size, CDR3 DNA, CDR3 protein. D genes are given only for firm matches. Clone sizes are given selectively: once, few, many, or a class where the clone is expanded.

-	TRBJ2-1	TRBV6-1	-	TGTGCCAGCAGTGAAAATCTAGTCAGCTCCTACAATGAGCAGTTCTTC	CASSENLVSSYNEQFF
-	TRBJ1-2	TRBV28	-	TGTGCCAGCAGGACCCCTGGGGGAGGCTACACCTTC	CASRTPGGGYTF
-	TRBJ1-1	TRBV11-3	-	TGTGCCAGCAGCTCAGTTTGGAACACTGAAGCTTTCTTT	CASSSVWNTEAFF
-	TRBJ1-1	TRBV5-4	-	TGTGCCAGCAGCCTAAACACTGAAGCTTTCTTT	CASSLNTEAFF
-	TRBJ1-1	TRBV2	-	TGTGCCAGCAGTGGTGACAGTGGGGCCACTGAAGCTTTCTTT	CASSGDSGATEAFF
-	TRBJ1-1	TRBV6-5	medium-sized	TGTGCCAGCACCATCCAGCGGGGAACTGAAGCTTTCTTT	CASTIQRGTEAFF
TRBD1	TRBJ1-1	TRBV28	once	TGTGCCAGCAGCCCGACAGGGGCCCTTGGGAACACTGAAGCTTTCTTT	CASSPTGALGNTEAFF
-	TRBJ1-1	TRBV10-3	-	TGTGCCATCAGGATGGACAGCTTGAACACTGAAGCTTTCTTT	CAIRMDSLNTEAFF
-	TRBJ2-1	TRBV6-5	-	TGTGCCATGAATAGCTACAATGAGCAGTTCTTC	CAMNSYNEQFF
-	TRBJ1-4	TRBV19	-	TGTGCCAGTAGTATCGTGGACCTAGCAGGAGAAAAACTGTTTTTT	CASSIVDLAGEKLFF
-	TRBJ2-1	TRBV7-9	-	TGTGCCAGCAGCGTTGGGGGCCTAGCGGCTTTCGGGGATGAGCAGTTCTTC	CASSVGGLAAFGDEQFF
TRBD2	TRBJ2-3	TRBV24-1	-	TGTGCCACCAGTGATCCAACGAGCGGGAAGGGAACAGATACGCAGTATTTT	CATSDPTSGKGTDTQYF
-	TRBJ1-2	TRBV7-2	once	TGTGCCAGCAGCTTATGGGCCCAGGATGGCTACACCTTC	CASSLWAQDGYTF
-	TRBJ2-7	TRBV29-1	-	TGCAGCGTTGAAATGGCCCCCTACGAGCAGTACTTC	CSVEMAPYEQYF
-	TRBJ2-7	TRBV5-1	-	TGCGCCAGCAGCGTTACGAGCTCCTACGAGCAGTACTTC	CASSVTSSYEQYF
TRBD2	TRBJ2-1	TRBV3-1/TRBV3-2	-	TGTGCCAGCAGCTTGGGACTAGCGGGATATATTAACAATGAGCAGTTCTTC	CASSLGLAGYINNEQFF
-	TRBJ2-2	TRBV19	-	TGTGCCAGTAGTATAGATGGGGGTTACGGGGCGAACACCGGGGAGCTGTTTTTT	CASSIDGGYGANTGELFF
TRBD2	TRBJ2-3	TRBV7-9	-	TGTGCCAGCAGCCCCGCCGCACTAGCGGGAGTGGTAGATACGCAGTATTTT	CASSPAALAGVVDTQYF